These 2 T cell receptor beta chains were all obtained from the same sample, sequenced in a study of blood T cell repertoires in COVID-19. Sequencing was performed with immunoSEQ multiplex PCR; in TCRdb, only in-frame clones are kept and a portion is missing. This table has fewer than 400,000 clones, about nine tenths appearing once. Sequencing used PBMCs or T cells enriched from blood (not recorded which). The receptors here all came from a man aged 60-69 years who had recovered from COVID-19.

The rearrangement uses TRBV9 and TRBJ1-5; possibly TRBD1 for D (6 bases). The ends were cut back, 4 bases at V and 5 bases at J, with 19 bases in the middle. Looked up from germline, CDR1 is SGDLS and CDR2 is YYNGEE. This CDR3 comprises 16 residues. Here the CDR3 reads CASSLGGGRGDQPQHF. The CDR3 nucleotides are TGTGCCAGCAGCTTGGGCGGGGGGCGTGGAGATCAGCCCCAGCATTTT.

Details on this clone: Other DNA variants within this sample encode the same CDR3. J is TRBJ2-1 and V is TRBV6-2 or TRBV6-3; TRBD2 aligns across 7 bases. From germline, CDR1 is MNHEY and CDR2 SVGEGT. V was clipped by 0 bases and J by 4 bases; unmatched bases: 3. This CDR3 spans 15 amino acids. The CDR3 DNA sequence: TGTGCCAGCAGTTACTCGGGCGGGAGTTACAATGAGCAGTTCTTC. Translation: CASSYSGGSYNEQFF.